Here is one T cell receptor (beta chain) with its context. The junction had 13 bases not matched to a gene; V was cut back by 3 bases and J by 8 bases. The CDR3 has 16 amino acids. Per germline, CDR1 SGHTA and CDR2 FQGNSA. The sample originates from a study of T cells after yellow fever vaccination. Universal primer sites and UMIs were introduced during 5'RACE template-switching synthesis of TCR cDNA. TCRdb fed the 5' RACE reads into MiXCR, producing one record per CDR3 protein. The table lists 250,000 to 350,000 distinct CDR3 sequences, approximately 4.5% of them singletons. This chain uses TRBV7-2 with TRBJ1-3, with 7 bases that match TRBD1. The sample was PBMCs, taken 15 days after the yellow fever booster vaccination. The sequence came from a man aged 18 to 35 who received the YFV17D yellow fever vaccine. The CDR3 spells CASSFQTGRWVDTIYF. The CDR3 nucleotides read TGTGCCAGCAGCTTTCAGACAGGGCGGTGGGTGGACACCATATATTTT.